Sequencing of this T cell receptor beta chain was carried out in a study of blood T cell repertoires in COVID-19. V was cut by 3 bases and J by 4 bases, with 7 bases left in between. CDR1 MDHEN and CDR2 SYDVKM come from the germline V gene. The CDR3 totals 12 residues. Enrollees, about 18 to 90 years old, lived in around 23 US areas. Repertoires were generated with immunoSEQ multiplex PCR, while TCRdb's copy carries only in-frame clones and drops some. The sample includes just over 300,000 clones, around 89% of them seen just once. To note about this clone: Other nucleotide sequences from this sample produce the same CDR3.

The chain is built from TRBV28 and TRBJ2-7, with a tentative D call TRBD2 (5 bases). This clonotype was obtained from a woman between 18 and 29 years old with acute COVID-19. Source material: PBMCs or T cells enriched from blood (not recorded which). The CDR3 nucleotides read TGTGCCAGCAGTTTTCCGGGGTACGAGCAGTACTTC. It codes for CASSFPGYEQYF.